Shown below are 15 T cell receptor beta chains from a single sample sequenced in a study of shared clonotypes between healthy human individuals. The protocol was immunoSEQ multiplex PCR, while the TCRdb copy is restricted to in-frame clones and leaves out a portion. Here the sample spans 450,000 to 550,000 clones, about four fifths being singletons. Sequenced material: PBMCs. The receptors here all came from a woman aged 40-49 years in good health. Some clones in this sample may be carry-over from other donors' samples.

In its sample, this clone was seen once. The chain couples TRBV28 to TRBJ1-5, with 8 bases fitting TRBD1. Germline V gives CDR1 MDHEN, CDR2 SYDVKM. Trimming took 4 bases from V and 6 from J; bases not matched to a gene: 8. The CDR3 has 15 amino acids. CDR3 in amino acids: CASSSGTGTGQPQHF. As DNA, the CDR3 is TGTGCCAGCAGTTCCGGGACAGGAACTGGTCAGCCCCAGCATTTT.

This chain connects TRBV5-6 to TRBJ1-2; D remains ambiguous. Trimming took off 1 base at V and 4 bases at J, with 14 bases between the two ends. In germline, CDR1 is SGHDT, CDR2 YYEEEE. CDR3 length: 15 residues. CDR3 sequence (DNA): TGTGCCAGCAGCTTGAACGTTGTCGTCCTCTATGGCTACACCTTC. Translated, it gives CASSLNVVVLYGYTF. Drawing the rest from reference TRBV5-6 and TRBJ1-2, the complete variable domain is DAGVTQSPTHLIKTRGQQVTLRCSPKSGHDTVSWYQQALGQGPQFIFQYYEEEERQRGNFPDRFSGHQFPNYSSELNVNALLLGDSALYLCASSLNVVVLYGYTFGSGTRLTVV.

The chain couples TRBV19 to TRBJ2-1, with 9 positions matching TRBD2. After removal of 2 bases from V and 6 bases from J, the junction contained 5 bases not matched to a gene. This CDR3 has 15 amino acids. Germline assignment: CDR1 LNHDA and CDR2 SQIVND (reference sequence). Written as DNA, the CDR3 is TGTGCCAGTAGTATAAGTAGCGGGAGCCCCAATGAGCAGTTCTTC. This encodes CASSISSGSPNEQFF.

The V gene is TRBV6-6, the J gene TRBJ2-5, with 8 nucleotides matching TRBD2. J was trimmed by 2 bases and V by 6 bases; bases with no gene match: 5. The CDR3 is made up of 14 amino acids. Germline assignment: CDR1 MNHNY and CDR2 SVGAGI (reference sequence). CDR3 protein: CASRSLAVQETQYF. CDR3 bases: TGTGCCAGCAGATCACTAGCGGTACAAGAGACCCAGTACTTC.

The V gene is TRBV7-3, the J gene TRBJ2-7, with 12 bases lining up with TRBD1. With 5 bases clipped from V and 6 bases from J, the junction kept 5 bases outside the gene matches. The CDR3 consists of 14 residues. CDR1 and CDR2 (germline): SGHTA, FQGTGA. The chain's CDR3 is CASSQGQGAGEQYF. CDR3 DNA: TGTGCCAGCAGCCAGGGACAGGGGGCAGGCGAGCAGTACTTC.

The rearrangement joins TRBV6-1 to TRBJ2-1; 10 positions agree with TRBD2. The germline V gene encodes CDR1 MNHNS and CDR2 SASEGT. Trimming took 4 bases from V and 7 from J; bases not matched to a gene: 10. The CDR3 loop spans 16 amino acids. The CDR3 DNA sequence: TGTGCCAGCAGTGCCCTAGCGGGAGTGGGAAAAAATGAGCAGTTCTTC. Its protein is CASSALAGVGKNEQFF.

This clone was counted between two and nine times. Here the CDR3 reads CASTDRGVQYF. The DNA for the CDR3 is TGTGCCAGCACGGACAGGGGGGTCCAGTACTTC. The gene calls are TRBV18 and TRBJ2-5; TRBD1 matches at 10 bases. The CDR3 loop spans 11 amino acids. The V and J ends lost 8 bases and 10 bases, in that order; junction bases with no gene match: 4. The germline V gene encodes CDR1 KGHSH and CDR2 LQKENI.

The gene calls are TRBV2 and TRBJ2-2; 8 nucleotides agree with TRBD1. J lost 0 bases, V lost 3 bases, and 3 bases had no gene match. The length of the CDR3 is 16 residues. CDR1 and CDR2 from the germline V gene are SNHLY and FYNNEI. The CDR3 sequence: CASSEGRGPNTGELFF. Here the CDR3 DNA reads TGTGCCAGCAGTGAGGGCAGGGGGCCGAACACCGGGGAGCTGTTTTTT.

This clone was seen at least ten times. The chain recombines TRBV28 with TRBJ2-1, with 7 nucleotides matching TRBD1. Germline CDR1 and CDR2: MDHEN and SYDVKM. The trim removed 5 bases at V and 9 bases at J, leaving 7 bases unmatched. This CDR3 is built from 13 residues. CDR3 bases: TGTGCCAGCAGTCGCCACAGGGGCAGTGAGCAGTTCTTC. Protein product: CASSRHRGSEQFF.

CDR3 amino acids: CASSRVDGYEQFF. DNA of the CDR3: TGTGCCAGCAGCCGAGTTGACGGCTATGAGCAGTTCTTC. The J gene is TRBJ2-1, the V gene TRBV14; D gene uncertain. Germline CDR1 SGHDN, CDR2 FVKESK. V lost 4 bases and J lost 8, with 12 bases in between. CDR3 length equals 13 residues.

The rearrangement joins TRBV28 to TRBJ1-1; 7 bases agree with TRBD1. V lost 2 bases to trimming and J lost 1 base; unmatched junction nucleotides: 7. Germline CDR1 is MDHEN and CDR2 is SYDVKM. The CDR3 is 16 amino acids. The CDR3 sequence is CASSLVRGRENTEAFF. The CDR3 nucleotides are TGTGCCAGCAGTTTAGTAAGGGGGCGTGAGAACACTGAAGCTTTCTTT.

The CDR3 bases are TGTGCCAGCAGCTTGCCGGGGGCGAACTCTGGAAACACCATATATTTT. Protein product: CASSLPGANSGNTIYF. This chain joins TRBV5-6 and TRBJ1-3, with D tentatively TRBD1 (6 bases). V was pared by 1 base and J by 0 bases, with 11 bases between. CDR3 size: 16 residues. The V gene's germline CDR1 is SGHDT and CDR2 YYEEEE.

This clone was counted between two and nine times. The rearrangement links TRBV6-6 to TRBJ2-1; 7 bases match TRBD1. The CDR3 covers 15 residues. From germline, CDR1 is MNHNY and CDR2 SVGAGI (reference sequence). With V trimmed by 5 bases and J by 8 bases, 12 bases remained unmatched. The CDR3 sequence is CASSPQGTSTDEQFF. The CDR3 bases are TGTGCCAGCAGTCCACAGGGGACCTCGACGGATGAGCAGTTCTTC.

The chain is built from TRBV5-8 and TRBJ1-2; no clear D. Germline V gene data show CDR1 as SGHTS and CDR2 as YDEGEE. This CDR3 has 13 residues. Trimming stripped 0 bases from V and 2 bases from J, with 5 bases between. CDR3 in DNA: TGTGCCAGCAGCTTGGGACGGAACTATGGCTACACCTTC. It codes for CASSLGRNYGYTF.

The chain recombines TRBV9 with TRBJ2-1, with TRBD2 matching over 8 bases. The V and J ends lost 4 bases and 6 bases, in that order; junction bases with no gene match: 9. The germline V gene has CDR1 SGDLS and CDR2 YYNGEE. This CDR3 spans 15 amino acids. CDR3 sequence reads: CASSLRGGQANEQFF. The CDR3 DNA sequence: TGTGCCAGCAGCCTCCGGGGGGGCCAGGCCAATGAGCAGTTCTTC.